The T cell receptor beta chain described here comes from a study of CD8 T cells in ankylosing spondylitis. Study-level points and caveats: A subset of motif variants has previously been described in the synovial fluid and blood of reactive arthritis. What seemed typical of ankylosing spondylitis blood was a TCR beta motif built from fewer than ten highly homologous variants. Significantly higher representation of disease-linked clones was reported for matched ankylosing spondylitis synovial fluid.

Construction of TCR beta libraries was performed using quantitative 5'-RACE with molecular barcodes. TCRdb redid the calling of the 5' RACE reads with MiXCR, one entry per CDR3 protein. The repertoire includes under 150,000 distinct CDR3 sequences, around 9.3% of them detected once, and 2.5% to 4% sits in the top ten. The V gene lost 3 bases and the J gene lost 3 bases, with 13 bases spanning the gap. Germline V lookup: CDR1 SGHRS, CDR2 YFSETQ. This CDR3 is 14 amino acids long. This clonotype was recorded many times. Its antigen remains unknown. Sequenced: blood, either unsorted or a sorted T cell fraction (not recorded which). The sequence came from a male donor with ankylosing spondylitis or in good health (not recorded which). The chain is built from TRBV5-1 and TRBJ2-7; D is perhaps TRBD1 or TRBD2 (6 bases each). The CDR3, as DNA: TGCGCCAGCAGCTGGACGGGGGCACTCTACGAGCAGTACTTC. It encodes CASSWTGALYEQYF.